This paragraph covers one T cell receptor beta chain sequence. V lost 3 bases to trimming and J lost 2 bases; unmatched junction nucleotides: 7. The CDR3 is 16 residues long. CDR1 is SGHTA, CDR2 FQGNSA, per germline. Via MiXCR, TCRdb re-called the RT-PCR reads, giving one row per CDR3 protein. Among fewer than 800,000 distinct CDR3 sequences listed, approximately 15% were seen once. Sequenced: memory CD4+ T cells from blood. The clonotype originates from a female donor in good health, serving as a healthy control. The V and J genes are TRBV7-2 and TRBJ1-5; TRBD1 matches at 7 bases. The CDR3 loop is CASSFSTGSGNQPQHF. In nucleotides, the CDR3 is TGTGCCAGCAGCTTTTCGACAGGGAGTGGCAATCAGCCCCAGCATTTT.